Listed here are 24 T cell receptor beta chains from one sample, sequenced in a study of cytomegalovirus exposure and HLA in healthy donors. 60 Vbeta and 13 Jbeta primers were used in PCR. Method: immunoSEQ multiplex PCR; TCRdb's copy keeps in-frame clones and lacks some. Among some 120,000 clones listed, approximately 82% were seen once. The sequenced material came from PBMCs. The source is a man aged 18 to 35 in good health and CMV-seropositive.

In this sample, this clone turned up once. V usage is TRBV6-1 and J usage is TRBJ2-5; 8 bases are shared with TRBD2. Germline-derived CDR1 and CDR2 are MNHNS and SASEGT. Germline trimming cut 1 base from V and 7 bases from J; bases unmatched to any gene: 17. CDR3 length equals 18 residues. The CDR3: CASSEDWVAGLRDRTQYF. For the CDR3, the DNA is TGTGCCAGCAGTGAAGATTGGGTAGCGGGGTTGCGGGACCGGACCCAGTACTTC.

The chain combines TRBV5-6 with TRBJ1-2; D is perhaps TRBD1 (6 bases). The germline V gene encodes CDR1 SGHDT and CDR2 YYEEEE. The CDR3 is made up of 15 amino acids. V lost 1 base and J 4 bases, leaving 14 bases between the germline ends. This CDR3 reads CASSLWSGEGYGYTF. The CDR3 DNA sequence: TGTGCCAGCAGCTTGTGGTCAGGGGAGGGCTATGGCTACACCTTC.

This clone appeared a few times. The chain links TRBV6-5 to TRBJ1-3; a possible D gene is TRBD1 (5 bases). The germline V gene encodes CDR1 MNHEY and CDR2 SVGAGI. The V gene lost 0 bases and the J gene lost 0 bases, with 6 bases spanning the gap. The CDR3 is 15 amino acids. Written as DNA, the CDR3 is TGTGCCAGCAGTTACTCAGGGGCCTCTGGAAACACCATATATTTT. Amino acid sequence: CASSYSGASGNTIYF.

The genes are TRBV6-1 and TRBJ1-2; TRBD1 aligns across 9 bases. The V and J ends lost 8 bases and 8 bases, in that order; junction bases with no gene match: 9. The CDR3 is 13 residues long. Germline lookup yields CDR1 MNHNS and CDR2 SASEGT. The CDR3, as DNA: TGTGCCAGCGGATGGACAGGGGAGAAAGGCTACACCTTC. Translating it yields CASGWTGEKGYTF.

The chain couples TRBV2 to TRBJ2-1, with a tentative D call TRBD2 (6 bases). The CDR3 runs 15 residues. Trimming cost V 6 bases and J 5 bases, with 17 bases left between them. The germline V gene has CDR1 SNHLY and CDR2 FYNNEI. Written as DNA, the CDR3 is TGTGCCAGCAGGGAATCACCGGGACTCAACAATGAGCAGTTCTTC. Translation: CASRESPGLNNEQFF.

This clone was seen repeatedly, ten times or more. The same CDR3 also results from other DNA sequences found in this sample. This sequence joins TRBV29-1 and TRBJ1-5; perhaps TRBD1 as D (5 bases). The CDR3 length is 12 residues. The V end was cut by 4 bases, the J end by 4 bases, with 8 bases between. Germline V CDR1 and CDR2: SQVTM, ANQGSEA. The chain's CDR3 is CSVAQGNQPQHF. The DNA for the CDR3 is TGCAGCGTTGCCCAGGGAAATCAGCCCCAGCATTTT.

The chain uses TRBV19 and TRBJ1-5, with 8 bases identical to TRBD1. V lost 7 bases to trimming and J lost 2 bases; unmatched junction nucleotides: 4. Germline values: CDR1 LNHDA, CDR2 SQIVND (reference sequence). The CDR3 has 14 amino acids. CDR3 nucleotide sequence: TGTGCCAGTACAGGGGGCGCAGGCAATCAGCCCCAGCATTTT. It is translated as CASTGGAGNQPQHF.

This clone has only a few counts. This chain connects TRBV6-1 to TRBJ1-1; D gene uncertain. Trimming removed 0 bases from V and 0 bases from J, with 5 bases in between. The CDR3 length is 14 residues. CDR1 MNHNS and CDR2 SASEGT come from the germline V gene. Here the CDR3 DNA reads TGTGCCAGCAGTGAAGCTGGCCTGAACACTGAAGCTTTCTTT. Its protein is CASSEAGLNTEAFF.

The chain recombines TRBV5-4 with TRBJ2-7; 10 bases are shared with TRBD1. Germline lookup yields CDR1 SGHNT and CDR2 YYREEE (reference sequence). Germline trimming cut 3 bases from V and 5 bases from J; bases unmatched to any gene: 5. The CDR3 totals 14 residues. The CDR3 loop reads CASSSPGTGDEQYF. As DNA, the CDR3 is TGTGCCAGCAGCTCCCCCGGGACAGGGGACGAGCAGTACTTC.

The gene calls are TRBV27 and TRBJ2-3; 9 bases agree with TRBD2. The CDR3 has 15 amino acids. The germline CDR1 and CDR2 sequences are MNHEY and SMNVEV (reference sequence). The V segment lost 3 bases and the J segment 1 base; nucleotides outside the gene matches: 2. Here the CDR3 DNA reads TGTGCCAGCAGTTTGCGGGGGGGCGGCACAGATACGCAGTATTTT. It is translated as CASSLRGGGTDTQYF.

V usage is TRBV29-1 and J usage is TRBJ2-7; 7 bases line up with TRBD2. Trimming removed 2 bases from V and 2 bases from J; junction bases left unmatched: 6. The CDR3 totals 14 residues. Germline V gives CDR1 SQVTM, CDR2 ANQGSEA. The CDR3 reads CSVETSGGPYEQYF. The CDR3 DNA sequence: TGCAGCGTTGAAACATCGGGGGGACCCTACGAGCAGTACTTC.

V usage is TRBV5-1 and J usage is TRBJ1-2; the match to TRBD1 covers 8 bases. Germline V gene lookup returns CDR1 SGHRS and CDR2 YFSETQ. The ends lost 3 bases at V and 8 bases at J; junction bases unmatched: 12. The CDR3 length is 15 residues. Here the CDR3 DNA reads TGCGCCAGCAGCTCTTCGACAGGGGAGAAGAAGGGCTACACCTTC. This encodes CASSSSTGEKKGYTF. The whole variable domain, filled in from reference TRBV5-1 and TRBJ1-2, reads KAGVTQTPRYLIKTRGQQVTLSCSPISGHRSVSWYQQTPGQGLQFLFEYFSETQRNKGNFPGRFSGRQFSNSRSEMNVSTLELGDSALYLCASSSSTGEKKGYTFGSGTRLTVV.

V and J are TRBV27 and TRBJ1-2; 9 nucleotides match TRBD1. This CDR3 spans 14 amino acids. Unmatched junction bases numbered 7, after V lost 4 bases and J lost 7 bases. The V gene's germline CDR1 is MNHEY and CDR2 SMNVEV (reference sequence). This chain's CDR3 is CASSSGTGFGGYTF. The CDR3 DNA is TGTGCCAGCAGTTCCGGGACAGGGTTCGGTGGCTACACCTTC.

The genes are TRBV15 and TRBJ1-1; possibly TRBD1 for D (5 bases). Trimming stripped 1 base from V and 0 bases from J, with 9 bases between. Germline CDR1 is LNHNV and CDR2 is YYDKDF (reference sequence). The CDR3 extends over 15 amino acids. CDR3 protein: CATSRATAMNTEAFF. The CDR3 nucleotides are TGTGCCACCAGCAGAGCGACAGCAATGAACACTGAAGCTTTCTTT.

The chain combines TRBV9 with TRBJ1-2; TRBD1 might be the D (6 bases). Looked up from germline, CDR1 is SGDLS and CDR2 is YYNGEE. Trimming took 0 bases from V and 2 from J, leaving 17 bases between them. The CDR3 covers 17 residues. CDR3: CASSVEAGGGANYGYTF. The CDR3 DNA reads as TGTGCCAGCAGCGTAGAGGCCGGGGGGGGCGCCAACTATGGCTACACCTTC.

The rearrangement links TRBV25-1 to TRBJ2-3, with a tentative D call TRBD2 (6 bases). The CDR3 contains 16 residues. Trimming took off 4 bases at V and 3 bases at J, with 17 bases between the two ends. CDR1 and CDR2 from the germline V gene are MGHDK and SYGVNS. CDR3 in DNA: TGTGCCAGCAGTGTTGCCTCGGGGGTGGGGACAGATACGCAGTATTTT. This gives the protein CASSVASGVGTDTQYF.

CDR3 DNA sequence: TGTGCCAGCAGTGAAGGGCAGGGCCTCTATAGCAATCAGCCCCAGCATTTT. Translating it yields CASSEGQGLYSNQPQHF. The chain combines TRBV6-1 with TRBJ1-5, with a possible D match to TRBD1 (5 bases). V was cut by 1 base and J by 0 bases, with 13 bases left in between. Germline V lookup: CDR1 MNHNS, CDR2 SASEGT. This CDR3 is built from 17 residues.

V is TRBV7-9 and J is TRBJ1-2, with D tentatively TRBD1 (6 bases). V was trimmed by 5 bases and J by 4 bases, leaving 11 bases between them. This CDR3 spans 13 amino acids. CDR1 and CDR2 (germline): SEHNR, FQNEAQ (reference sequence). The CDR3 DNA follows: TGTGCCAGCAGCCCCCGGGACACCTATGGCTACACCTTC. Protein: CASSPRDTYGYTF.

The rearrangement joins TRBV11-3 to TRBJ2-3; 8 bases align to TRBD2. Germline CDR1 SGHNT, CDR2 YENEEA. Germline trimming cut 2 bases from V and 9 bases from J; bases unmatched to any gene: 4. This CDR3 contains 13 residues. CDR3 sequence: CASSLNSGATQYF. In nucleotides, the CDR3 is TGTGCCAGCAGCTTAAATAGCGGGGCAACGCAGTATTTT.

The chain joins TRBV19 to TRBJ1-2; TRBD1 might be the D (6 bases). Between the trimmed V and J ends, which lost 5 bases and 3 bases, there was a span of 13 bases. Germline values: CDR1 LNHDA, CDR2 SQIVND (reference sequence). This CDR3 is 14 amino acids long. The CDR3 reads CASSPDQGYYGYTF. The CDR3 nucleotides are TGTGCCAGTAGTCCAGATCAGGGGTACTATGGCTACACCTTC. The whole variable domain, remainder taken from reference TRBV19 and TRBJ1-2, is DGGITQSPKYLFRKEGQNVTLSCEQNLNHDAMYWYRQDPGQGLRLIYYSQIVNDFQKGDIAEGYSVSREKKESFPLTVTSAQKNPTAFYLCASSPDQGYYGYTFGSGTRLTVV.

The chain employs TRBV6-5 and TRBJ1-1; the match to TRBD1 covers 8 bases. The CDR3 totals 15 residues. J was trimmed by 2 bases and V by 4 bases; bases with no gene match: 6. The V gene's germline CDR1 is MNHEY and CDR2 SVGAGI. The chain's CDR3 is CASSLDRGLNTEAFF. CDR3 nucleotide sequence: TGTGCCAGCAGTTTAGACAGGGGCCTCAACACTGAAGCTTTCTTT.

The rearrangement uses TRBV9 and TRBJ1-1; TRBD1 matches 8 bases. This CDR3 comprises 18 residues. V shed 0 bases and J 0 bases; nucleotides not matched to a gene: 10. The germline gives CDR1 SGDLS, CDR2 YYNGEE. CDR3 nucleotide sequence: TGTGCCAGCAGCGTAGGGGGGGCAGGGGGCCAACTGAACACTGAAGCTTTCTTT. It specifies CASSVGGAGGQLNTEAFF.

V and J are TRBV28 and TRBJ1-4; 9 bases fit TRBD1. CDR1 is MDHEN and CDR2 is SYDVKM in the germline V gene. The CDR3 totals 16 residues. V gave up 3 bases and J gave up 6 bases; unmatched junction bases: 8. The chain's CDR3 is CASSFRWDREHEKLFF. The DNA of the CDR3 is TGTGCCAGCAGTTTTCGCTGGGACAGGGAGCATGAAAAACTGTTTTTT. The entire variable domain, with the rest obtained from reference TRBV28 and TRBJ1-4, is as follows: DVKVTQSSRYLVKRTGEKVFLECVQDMDHENMFWYRQDPGLGLRLIYFSYDVKMKEKGDIPEGYSVSREKKERFSLILESASTNQTSMYLCASSFRWDREHEKLFFGSGTQLSVL.

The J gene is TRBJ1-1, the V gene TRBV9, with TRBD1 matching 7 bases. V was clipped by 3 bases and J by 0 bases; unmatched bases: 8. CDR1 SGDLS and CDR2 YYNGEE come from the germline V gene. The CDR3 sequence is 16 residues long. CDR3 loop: CASSARDSDMNTEAFF. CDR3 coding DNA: TGTGCCAGCAGCGCCCGGGACAGCGACATGAACACTGAAGCTTTCTTT.